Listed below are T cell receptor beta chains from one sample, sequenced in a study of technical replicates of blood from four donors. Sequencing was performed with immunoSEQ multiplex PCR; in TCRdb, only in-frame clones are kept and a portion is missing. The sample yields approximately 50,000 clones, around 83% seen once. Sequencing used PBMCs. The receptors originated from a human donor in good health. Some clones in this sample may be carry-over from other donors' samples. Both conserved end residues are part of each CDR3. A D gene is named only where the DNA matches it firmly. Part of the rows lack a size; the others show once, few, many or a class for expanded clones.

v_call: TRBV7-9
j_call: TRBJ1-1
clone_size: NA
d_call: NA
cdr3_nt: TGTGCCAGCAGCTTAATGGGGGCGGACACTGAAGCTTTCTTT
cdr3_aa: CASSLMGADTEAFF

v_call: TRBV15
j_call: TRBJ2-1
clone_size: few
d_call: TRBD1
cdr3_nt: TGTGCCACCAGCCCACGACAGGGCCTCTCCTACAATGAGCAGTTCTTC
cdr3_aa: CATSPRQGLSYNEQFF

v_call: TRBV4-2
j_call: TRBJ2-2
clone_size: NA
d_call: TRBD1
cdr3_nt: TGTGCCAGCAGTCGGGACAGGGGGGTTGGCGGGGAGCTGTTTTTT
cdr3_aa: CASSRDRGVGGELFF

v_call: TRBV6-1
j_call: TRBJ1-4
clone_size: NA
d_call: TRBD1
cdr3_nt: TGTGCCAGCAGTGAGCCGCCGGGACAGGGAAATGAAAAACTGTTTTTT
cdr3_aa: CASSEPPGQGNEKLFF

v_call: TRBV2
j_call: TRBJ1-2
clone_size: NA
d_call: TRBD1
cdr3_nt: TGTGCCAGCAGTAGGGACAGGACTAGCTATGGCTACACCTTC
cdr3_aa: CASSRDRTSYGYTF

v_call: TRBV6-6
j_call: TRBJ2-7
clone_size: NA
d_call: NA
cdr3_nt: TGTGCCTCTTGGGGGGGCCTTAACTACGAGCAGTACTTC
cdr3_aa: CASWGGLNYEQYF

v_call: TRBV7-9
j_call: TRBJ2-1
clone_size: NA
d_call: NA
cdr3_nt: TGTGCCAGCAGCTTAGACAGCTACAATGAGCAGTTCTTC
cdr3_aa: CASSLDSYNEQFF

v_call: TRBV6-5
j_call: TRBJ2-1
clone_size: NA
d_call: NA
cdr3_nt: TGTGCCAGCTCCAAGGGAGGTGAGCAGTTCTTC
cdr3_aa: CASSKGGEQFF

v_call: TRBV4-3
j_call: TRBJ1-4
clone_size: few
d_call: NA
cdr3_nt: TGCGCCAGCAGCCAAGATCTTACAGTTTTAAATGAAAAACTGTTTTTT
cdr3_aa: CASSQDLTVLNEKLFF

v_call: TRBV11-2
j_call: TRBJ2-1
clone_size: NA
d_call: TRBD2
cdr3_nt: TGTGCCAGCAGCTTAGGGACTAGCGGGCAGTTCTTC
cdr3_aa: CASSLGTSGQFF

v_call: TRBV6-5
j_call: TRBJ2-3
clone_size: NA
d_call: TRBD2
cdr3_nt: TGTGCCAGCAGTTACTCGCGGGGGGTCACAGATACGCAGTATTTT
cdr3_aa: CASSYSRGVTDTQYF

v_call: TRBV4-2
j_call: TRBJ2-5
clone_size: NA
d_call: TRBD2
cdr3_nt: TGTGCCAGCAGCCAAGATCCTAGCGGGCAAGAGACCCAGTACTTC
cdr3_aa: CASSQDPSGQETQYF

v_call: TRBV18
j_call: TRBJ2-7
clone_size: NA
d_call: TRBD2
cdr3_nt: TGTGCCAGCTCTCGGGACGTTTCGGGGGGTTACGAGCAGTACTTC
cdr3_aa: CASSRDVSGGYEQYF

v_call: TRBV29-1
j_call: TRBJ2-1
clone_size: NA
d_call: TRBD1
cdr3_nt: TGCAGCGTTGATCTTAGAGACAGGGCCCCCTACAATGAGCAGTTCTTC
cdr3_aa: CSVDLRDRAPYNEQFF

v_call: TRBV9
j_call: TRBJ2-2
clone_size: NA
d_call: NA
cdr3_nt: TGTCTCACCGGGGAGCTGTTTTTT
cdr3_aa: CLTGELFF

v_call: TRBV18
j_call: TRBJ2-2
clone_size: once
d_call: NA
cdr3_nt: TGTGCCAGCTCACCGCGTCAGGGGATGGCCGGGGAGCTGTTTTTT
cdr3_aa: CASSPRQGMAGELFF

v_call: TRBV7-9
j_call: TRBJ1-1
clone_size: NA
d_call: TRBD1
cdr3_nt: TGTGCCAGCAGCTTAGGACAGGGGATGAACACTGAAGCTTTCTTT
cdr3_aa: CASSLGQGMNTEAFF

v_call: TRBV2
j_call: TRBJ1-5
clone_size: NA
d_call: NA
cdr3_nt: TGTGCCAGCAGTGAAGGCAGGGGTACCAATCAGCCCCAGCATTTT
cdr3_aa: CASSEGRGTNQPQHF

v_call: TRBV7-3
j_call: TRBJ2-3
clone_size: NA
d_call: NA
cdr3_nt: TGTGCCAGCAGCTTGAGTTCTTACCCCACAGATACGCAGTATTTT
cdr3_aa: CASSLSSYPTDTQYF

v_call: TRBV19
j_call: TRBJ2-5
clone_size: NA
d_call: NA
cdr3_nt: TGTGCCAGTAGTGGGTATCTGGCGGTAGAAGAGACCCAGTACTTC
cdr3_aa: CASSGYLAVEETQYF

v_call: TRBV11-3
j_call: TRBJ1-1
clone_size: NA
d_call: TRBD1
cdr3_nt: TGTGCCAGCAGCCCGGACAGGGGCACTGAAGCTTTCTTT
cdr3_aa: CASSPDRGTEAFF

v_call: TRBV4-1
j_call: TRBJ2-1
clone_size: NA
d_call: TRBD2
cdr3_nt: TGCGCCAGCAGCCCACCGACCCCCGGGACTAAACAGTACAATGAGCAGTTCTTC
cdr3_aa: CASSPPTPGTKQYNEQFF

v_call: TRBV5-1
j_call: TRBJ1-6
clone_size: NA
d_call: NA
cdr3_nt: TGCGCCTCCTCCGGAGGCGGGAATTCACCCCTCCACTTT
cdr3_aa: CASSGGGNSPLHF

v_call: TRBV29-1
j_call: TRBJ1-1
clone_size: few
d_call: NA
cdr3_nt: TGCAGCGGAAACAGGTGGGAGGGTGAAGCTTTCTTT
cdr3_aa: CSGNRWEGEAFF

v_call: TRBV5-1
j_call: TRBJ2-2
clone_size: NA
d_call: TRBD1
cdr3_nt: TGCGCCAGCAGCGGAGGGACAGGGAACACCGGGGAGCTGTTTTTT
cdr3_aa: CASSGGTGNTGELFF

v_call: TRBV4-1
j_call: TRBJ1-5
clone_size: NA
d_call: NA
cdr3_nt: TGCGCCAGCAGCCAAGGCGACAGCAGCAATCAGCCCCAGCATTTT
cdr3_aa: CASSQGDSSNQPQHF

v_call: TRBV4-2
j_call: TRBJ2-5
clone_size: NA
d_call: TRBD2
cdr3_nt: TGTGCCAGCAGCCAAGGTGTAGCGGGGGGGGTCGAGACCCAGTACTTC
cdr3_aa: CASSQGVAGGVETQYF

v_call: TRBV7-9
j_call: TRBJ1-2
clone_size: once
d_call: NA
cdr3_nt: TGTGCCAGCGGGTGGGGGAGGAACAACTATGGCTACACCTTC
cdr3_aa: CASGWGRNNYGYTF

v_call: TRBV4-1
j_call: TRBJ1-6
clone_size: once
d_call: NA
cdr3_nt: TGCGCCAGCAGCCAAGGAGGAGCGGGAAATTCACCCCTCCACTTT
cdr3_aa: CASSQGGAGNSPLHF

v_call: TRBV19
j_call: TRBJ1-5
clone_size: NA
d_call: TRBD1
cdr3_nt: TGTGCCAGTAGTACGAGAACGACAGGGGGCAATCAGCCCCAGCATTTT
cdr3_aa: CASSTRTTGGNQPQHF

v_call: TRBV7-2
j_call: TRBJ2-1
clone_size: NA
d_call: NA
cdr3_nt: TGTGCCAGCAGCTTAATGCTAGGTGGAGAGCAGTTCTTC
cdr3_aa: CASSLMLGGEQFF

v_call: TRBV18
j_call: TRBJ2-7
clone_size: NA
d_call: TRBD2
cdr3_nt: TGTGCCAGCTCACCGTCTTGGACTAGCGGGAAGGTTGAGCAGTACTTC
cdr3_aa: CASSPSWTSGKVEQYF

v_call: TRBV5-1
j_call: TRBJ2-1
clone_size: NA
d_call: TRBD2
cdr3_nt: TGCGCCAGCAGCTTGGTAGCGGGAGGGAGCTCCTACAATGAGCAGTTCTTC
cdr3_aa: CASSLVAGGSSYNEQFF

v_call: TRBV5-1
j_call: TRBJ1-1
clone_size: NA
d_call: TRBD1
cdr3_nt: TGCGCCAGCAGCGCACAGGGGGCGCAGACTGAAGCTTTCTTT
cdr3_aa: CASSAQGAQTEAFF

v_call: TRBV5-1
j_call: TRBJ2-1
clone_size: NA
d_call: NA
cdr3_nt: TGCGCCAGCAGCAGAGAAAGGGGATACGAGCAGTTCTTC
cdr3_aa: CASSRERGYEQFF

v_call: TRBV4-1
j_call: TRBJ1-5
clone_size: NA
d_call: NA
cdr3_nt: TGCGCCAGCAGCCAAGACCTCCCCGTGTCTCAGCCCCAGCATTTT
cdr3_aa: CASSQDLPVSQPQHF